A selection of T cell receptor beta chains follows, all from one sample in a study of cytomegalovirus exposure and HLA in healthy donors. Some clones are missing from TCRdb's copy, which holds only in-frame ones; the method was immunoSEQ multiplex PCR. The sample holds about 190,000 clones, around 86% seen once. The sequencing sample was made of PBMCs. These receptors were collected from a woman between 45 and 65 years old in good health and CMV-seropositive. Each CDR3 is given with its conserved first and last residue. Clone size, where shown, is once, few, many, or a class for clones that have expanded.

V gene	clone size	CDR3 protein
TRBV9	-	CASSPGPQSEKLFF
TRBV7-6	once	CASSYEGRTEAFF
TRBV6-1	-	CASKELGGGQETQYF
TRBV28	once	CASSFSAGLSTEAFF
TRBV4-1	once	CASSQGAGALNTEAFF
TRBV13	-	CASSLRTGGEQYF
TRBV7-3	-	CASSLLWTGSNQPQHF
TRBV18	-	CASSQQGNNQPQHF
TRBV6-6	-	CASRGGNTEAFF
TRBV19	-	CASTAGRDRGQETQYF
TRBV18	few	CASSPLRDTLYGYTF
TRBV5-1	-	CASSFGQSSYEQYF
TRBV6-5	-	CASRPGQGKTEAFF
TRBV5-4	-	CASSLDRGSYNEQFF
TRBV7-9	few	CASSYYRGAYEQYF
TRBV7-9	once	CASSLARQGGYTF
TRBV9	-	CASSVGGDTSYEQYF
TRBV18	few	CASSPSGTSIHEQFF
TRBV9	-	CASSADSRGDEKLFF
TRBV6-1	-	CASSLGTGDNSPLHF
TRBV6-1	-	CASNPGQNSGNTIYF
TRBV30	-	CAWEGGGGETQYF
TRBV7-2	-	CASNVRGDEQFF
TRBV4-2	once	CASSQDLGGAIKPQHF
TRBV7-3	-	CASSPTSYNEQFF
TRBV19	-	CASSMPPTMATPPYTF
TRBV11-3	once	CASSPGRGGAEAFF
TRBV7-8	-	CASSLEGLGYEQYF
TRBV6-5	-	CASSYTRNEKLFF
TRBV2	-	CASSELGGDQPQHF
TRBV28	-	CASSLLVGVGTEAFF
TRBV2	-	CASRPRQGTNSPLHF
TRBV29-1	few	CSVGGLAGQQFF
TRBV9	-	CASSGKGPTNNTQYF
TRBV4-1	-	CASSQSGPGQKTQYF
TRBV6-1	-	CASSRDSNNQPQHF
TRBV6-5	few	CASIPTGTYGYTF
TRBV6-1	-	CASSETRLTSGVTDTQYF
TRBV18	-	CASSTGPRGLNSPLHF
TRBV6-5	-	CASTLAGSYEQYF
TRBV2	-	CASSELDRGFGYTF
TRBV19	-	CASSYGVSGQPQHF
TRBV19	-	CATSRGDNEKLFF
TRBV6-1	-	CASQNWRDKQYF
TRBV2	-	CASGGDGIAEQYF
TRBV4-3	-	CASSQDVDSQETQYF
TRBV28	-	CASSSMGGGGTDTQYF
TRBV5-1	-	CASSGTRTGYGYTF
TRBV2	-	CASSADYTDTQYF
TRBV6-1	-	CASTGQGAFDTQYF
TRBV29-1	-	CSVTLTGTEQYF
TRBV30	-	CAWSAGQGRYEQYF
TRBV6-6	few	CASSTGTFEAFF
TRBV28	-	CASRPPTGALNQPQHF
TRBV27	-	CASSLLQPSNEQFF